Listed here is a single T cell receptor (beta chain). Its antigen remains unidentified. Profiled with immunoSEQ multiplex PCR; TCRdb holds only in-frame clones, not every one. This repertoire shows roughly 10,000 clones, about nine tenths found once; its top ten account for approximately 15%. The data belong to a study of PD-1 blockade in classical Hodgkin lymphoma. Study results and limitations: Baseline TCR diversity was reportedly lower in newly diagnosed patients than healthy donors. Undefined causes, possibly disease activity or prior therapy, underlie the repertoire differences.

The CDR3 runs to 15 residues. Trimming shortened V by 5 bases and J by 0 bases, and 10 bases separated the two germline ends. The germline V gene has CDR1 SGHVS and CDR2 FNYEAQ. The time point denotes: newly diagnosed, previously untreated cHL patient sample. Thawed PBMCs were the source of CD8+ T cells, obtained through magnetic negative selection. Untreated, newly diagnosed classical Hodgkin lymphoma PBMCs were used for comparison. This chain connects TRBV7-6 to TRBJ1-4; D not resolved. The sample consisted of CD8+ T cells from blood. This sequence was found in a human donor with classical Hodgkin lymphoma. For the CDR3, the DNA is TGTGCCAGCAGCCCTCACATAACAACTAATGAAAAACTGTTTTTT. It codes for CASSPHITTNEKLFF.